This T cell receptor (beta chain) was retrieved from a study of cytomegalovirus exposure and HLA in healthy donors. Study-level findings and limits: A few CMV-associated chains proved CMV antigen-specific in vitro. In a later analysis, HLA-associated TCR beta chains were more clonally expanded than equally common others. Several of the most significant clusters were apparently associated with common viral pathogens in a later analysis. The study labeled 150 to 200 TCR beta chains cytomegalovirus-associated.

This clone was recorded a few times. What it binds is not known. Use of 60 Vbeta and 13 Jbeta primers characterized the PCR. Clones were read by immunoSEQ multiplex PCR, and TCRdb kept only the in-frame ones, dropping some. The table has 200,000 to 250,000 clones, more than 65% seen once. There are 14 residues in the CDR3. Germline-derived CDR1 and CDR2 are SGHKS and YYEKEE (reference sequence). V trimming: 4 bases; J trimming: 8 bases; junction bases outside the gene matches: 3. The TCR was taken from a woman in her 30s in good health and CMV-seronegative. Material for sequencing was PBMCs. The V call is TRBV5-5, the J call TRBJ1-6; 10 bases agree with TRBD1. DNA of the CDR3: TGTGCCAGCAGCCTGGACAGGGGGGATTCACCCCTCCACTTT. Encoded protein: CASSLDRGDSPLHF.